The T cell receptor beta chain described here comes from a study of T cell repertoires in cytomegalovirus infection. The V end lost 4 bases, the J end lost 0 bases, and 11 bases lay between the germline ends. The CDR3 totals 15 residues. Germline V CDR1 and CDR2: SGHRS, YFSETQ. TCRdb reanalysed the reads using MiXCR and keeps one entry per CDR3 protein. This sample has approximately 250,000 distinct CDR3 sequences, with about 12% found just once. The V and J genes are TRBV5-1 and TRBJ1-5; D unclear. The sequence derives from a human donor in good health (CMV status not recorded). Some clones in this sample may be carry-over from other donors' samples. The sequenced sample consisted of PBMCs. CDR3 region: CASSVSPYSNQPQHF. The CDR3 bases are TGCGCCAGCAGCGTGTCTCCATATAGCAATCAGCCCCAGCATTTT.